Presented here are 17 T cell receptor beta chains from one specimen sequenced in a study of T cell responses to AZD1222 COVID-19 vaccine. The method was immunoSEQ multiplex PCR; TCRdb's version includes in-frame clones alone and lacks a portion of them. The sample yields some 120,000 clones, roughly 90% seen once. Sequences were derived from peripheral blood, sampled on day 0 of AZD1222 vaccination. The receptors here all came from an adult in good health.

V gene TRBV10-3 combines with J gene TRBJ2-5; D is undetermined. Trimming stripped 0 bases from V and 3 bases from J, with 11 bases between. The CDR3 length is 15 residues. Germline V lookup: CDR1 ENHRY, CDR2 SYGVKD. The CDR3 bases are TGTGCCATCAGTGAGTCGAAGGCAGGTGAAGAGACCCAGTACTTC. Protein product: CAISESKAGEETQYF.

The genes are TRBV7-3 and TRBJ2-2; 8 bases are a match to TRBD1. V dropped 6 bases and J dropped 1; count of bases not matched to a gene: 7. The CDR3 totals 16 residues. Per the germline V gene, CDR1 is SGHTA and CDR2 is FQGTGA. The CDR3 protein is CASRSTGTGNTGELFF. In DNA, the CDR3 is TGTGCCAGCAGATCAACCGGGACAGGGAACACCGGGGAGCTGTTTTTT.

V gene TRBV5-1 combines with J gene TRBJ2-7; tentatively, D is TRBD1 (6 bases). The CDR3 runs 14 residues. The V gene lost 0 bases and the J gene lost 1 base, with 8 bases spanning the gap. Germline-derived CDR1 and CDR2 are SGHRS and YFSETQ. The CDR3 coding sequence is TGCGCCAGCAGCTTGGAGGACAGTTCCTACGAGCAGTACTTC. Its protein product is CASSLEDSSYEQYF.

This sequence joins TRBV21-1 and TRBJ2-3; TRBD2 is the table's D call, not checked against the DNA. TRBV21-1 is shown as a pseudogene. This CDR3 spans 14 amino acids. This chain's CDR3 is CASSKAQGGRFQYF. DNA for the CDR3: TGTGCCAGCAGCAAAGCGCAGGGAGGGAGATTCCAGTATTTT.

This clone was picked up one time. The chain has TRBV5-1 and TRBJ1-1, with no clear D. From germline, CDR1 is SGHRS and CDR2 YFSETQ. With 1 base removed from V and 1 base from J, the gap between germline ends came to 5 bases. This CDR3 contains 13 residues. The CDR3 bases are TGCGCCAGCAGCTTGATAAAGAACACTGAAGCTTTCTTT. It specifies CASSLIKNTEAFF.

This chain connects TRBV28 to TRBJ1-5, with 7 positions matching TRBD1. V gave up 3 bases and J gave up 6 bases; unmatched junction bases: 5. CDR1 and CDR2 (germline): MDHEN, SYDVKM. There are 14 residues in the CDR3. This chain's CDR3 is CASSLSQGSQPQHF. The CDR3 nucleotides are TGTGCCAGCAGTTTGTCACAGGGGAGTCAGCCCCAGCATTTT.

V gene TRBV6-4 combines with J gene TRBJ1-1; TRBD1 aligns across 7 bases. The ends lost 6 bases at V and 2 bases at J; junction bases unmatched: 6. The germline gives CDR1 MRHNA, CDR2 SNTAGT. The CDR3 sequence is 14 residues long. Here the CDR3 DNA reads TGTGCCAGCAGCCCCGGGACAGACAACACTGAAGCTTTCTTT. The encoded protein is CASSPGTDNTEAFF.

The chain recombines TRBV6-6 with TRBJ2-2; D is undetermined. Per the germline V gene, CDR1 is MNHNY and CDR2 is SVGAGI (reference sequence). V was clipped by 0 bases and J by 5 bases, with 1 base between them. CDR3 length: 12 amino acids. The DNA for the CDR3 is TGTGCCAGCAGTTACTCGACCGGGGAGCTGTTTTTT. Its protein is CASSYSTGELFF.

This rearrangement joins TRBV5-1 to TRBJ1-1; 9 nucleotides line up with TRBD1. This CDR3 contains 13 residues. Germline assignment: CDR1 SGHRS and CDR2 YFSETQ. Trimming took 4 bases from V and 6 from J; bases not matched to a gene: 4. CDR3 loop: CASSLTGGSEAFF. The CDR3 DNA sequence: TGCGCCAGCAGCCTGACAGGGGGGTCTGAAGCTTTCTTT.

V gene TRBV6-2 or TRBV6-3 combines with J gene TRBJ2-1; the match to TRBD2 covers 10 bases. After removal of 0 bases from V and 4 bases from J, the junction contained 6 bases not matched to a gene. CDR3 length: 17 amino acids. CDR1 and CDR2 from the germline V gene are MNHEY and SVGEGT. CDR3 sequence (DNA): TGTGCCAGCAGTTACTCCTCTACTAGCGGGGTTTACAATGAGCAGTTCTTC. Amino acid sequence: CASSYSSTSGVYNEQFF.

V and J are TRBV12-3 or TRBV12-4 and TRBJ1-2, with D possibly being TRBD1 (6 bases). Trimming left V 3 bases short and J 8 bases short, with 13 bases between. This CDR3 spans 13 amino acids. The CDR3 protein is CASSFRGQEGYTF. The CDR3 DNA follows: TGTGCCAGCAGTTTCAGGGGACAAGAGGGCTACACCTTC.

The chain couples TRBV29-1 to TRBJ2-2; a weak D match, TRBD1 (6 bases). Germline V gene lookup returns CDR1 SQVTM and CDR2 ANQGSEA. The CDR3 length is 12 residues. V lost 6 bases and J lost 5, with 10 bases in between. In DNA, the CDR3 is TGCAGCGTCGGACAGAGGACCGGGGAGCTGTTTTTT. Translation: CSVGQRTGELFF.

The V gene is TRBV30, the J gene TRBJ1-1; 8 positions match TRBD1. V was clipped by 2 bases and J by 7 bases; unmatched bases: 9. Germline-derived CDR1 and CDR2 are GTSNPN and SVGIG (reference sequence). There are 14 residues in the CDR3. CDR3 in DNA: TGTGCCTGGAGTTTCCCGGGACAGGTGGGTGAAGCTTTCTTT. Protein: CAWSFPGQVGEAFF.

The chain joins TRBV7-6 to TRBJ1-1; D gene uncertain. The CDR3 runs 13 residues. Per germline, CDR1 SGHVS and CDR2 FNYEAQ. V was trimmed by 0 bases and J by 1 base, leaving 3 bases between them. As DNA, the CDR3 is TGTGCCAGCAGCTTAGCCGGGAACACTGAAGCTTTCTTT. Translating it yields CASSLAGNTEAFF.

This chain uses TRBV5-1 with TRBJ2-1; D possibly corresponds to TRBD2 (5 bases). The CDR3 runs 12 residues. Trimming pared 5 bases from V and 10 bases from J, leaving 13 bases between. Germline-derived CDR1 and CDR2 are SGHRS and YFSETQ. The CDR3 spells CASRLGRGEQFF. DNA for the CDR3: TGCGCCAGCAGGCTAGGGCGAGGGGAGCAGTTCTTC.

The chain couples TRBV2 to TRBJ2-7, with a weak D call TRBD1 (6 bases). Germline CDR1 is SNHLY and CDR2 is FYNNEI. The CDR3 covers 11 residues. V lost 10 bases and J 3 bases, leaving 10 bases between the germline ends. For the CDR3, the DNA is TGTGCCATAAGGGGGAACTACGAGCAGTACTTC. Translating it yields CAIRGNYEQYF.

This chain links TRBV25-1 with TRBJ1-4; D call uncertain. Germline V gene sequence: CDR1 MGHDK, CDR2 SYGVNS. CDR3 length equals 10 residues. V was trimmed by 2 bases and J by 8 bases, leaving 0 bases between them. The CDR3 spells CASSEEKLFF. CDR3 DNA: TGTGCCAGCAGTGAAGAAAAACTGTTTTTT.